The T cell receptor (beta chain) under discussion was sequenced for a study of post-analysis software for immune sequencing data. Study findings and constraints: TRBV5-6, TRBV5-1 and TRBV20-1 belonged to a set of roughly 5 TRBV segments that were more frequent in patients than controls.

In its sample, this clonotype was seen a few times. Its antigen is unidentified. cDNA libraries for TCR beta contained unique molecular identifiers. TCRdb analysed the PCR reads with MiXCR anew, one entry per CDR3 protein. Here the sample spans about 770,000 distinct CDR3 sequences, around 46% being singletons. The CDR3 runs to 15 residues. Germline V CDR1 and CDR2: LNHNV, YYDKDF (reference sequence). The V gene end was trimmed by 3 bases and the J gene end by 9 bases; junction bases not matched to a gene: 11. The gene calls are TRBV15 and TRBJ2-1, with 7 positions matching TRBD2. Sequencing was performed on blood. This TCR was sampled from a girl aged 5-17 years with multiple sclerosis. For the CDR3, the DNA is TGTGCCACCAGCAGGACGGTGGGGAGGGCCAGTGAGCAGTTCTTC. It translates to CATSRTVGRASEQFF.